The entry that follows covers one T cell receptor (beta chain) sequence. Its target is unknown. The CDR3 is 14 amino acids. The junction had 4 bases not matched to a gene; V was cut back by 4 bases and J by 5 bases. Germline CDR1 and CDR2: SQVTM and ANQGSEA. The method was immunoSEQ multiplex PCR; TCRdb's version includes in-frame clones alone and lacks a portion of them. Among 100,000 to 150,000 clones listed, 88% were seen once. The data were taken from a study of T cell responses to AZD1222 COVID-19 vaccine. Study outcomes and limitations: Two AZD1222 administrations were followed by greater Spike-specific TCR breadth and depth. Donors were mostly white British, more females; clonal diversity possibly underestimated.

Source: peripheral blood, taken on day 0 of AZD1222 vaccination. The chain carries TRBV29-1 and TRBJ1-6; TRBD1 aligns across 8 bases. The clonotype was recovered from an adult in good health. The CDR3 here is CSVGTGRNNSPLHF. The CDR3 DNA follows: TGCAGCGTTGGGACAGGGCGGAATAATTCACCCCTCCACTTT.